This T cell receptor beta chain stems from a study of neurological immune-mediated disorders. Regarding time point: technical triplicate 1. Sorted libraries used over 900,000 CD4+ or CD8+ T cells. This CDR3 has 11 residues. Germline CDR1 and CDR2: LNHDA and SQIVND (reference sequence). Synthesis of cDNA was carried out by template-switch 5'RACE. The reaction used 10-nucleotide random UMIs. Every sequencing run gave over 190 million TCR-beta sequences, taken from 15-18 subjects. Each CDR3 protein gets one entry after TCRdb re-called the 5' RACE reads with MiXCR. This sample yields 25,000 or so distinct CDR3 sequences, of which roughly an eighth are seen a single time; 5.5% belongs to the top ten. To note about this clonotype: Antigen: not known. A much larger clone differs by one base, so this may be a read error.

Whole-study results and caveats: Levels of TCR clonal expansion peaked in HTLV-1-associated myelopathy and reached their lowest in multiple sclerosis, under those of healthy controls.

The sequence came from a female donor with HTLV-1-associated myelopathy (HAM/TSP). The chain recombines TRBV19 with TRBJ2-3; the D is unclear. Material: CD4+ T cells from blood. CDR3 nucleotide sequence: TGTTCCAGTAGTTCCGCAGATACGCAGTATTTT. It translates to CSSSSADTQYF.